A single sample gave rise to the 18 T cell receptor beta chains below, sequenced in a study of radiation and T cells in renal cell carcinoma. Data came from immunoSEQ multiplex PCR; TCRdb stores just in-frame clones and leaves some out. The sample holds 85,000 to 100,000 clones; approximately 86% are singletons and the top ten take approximately 7.9%. This sample's time point: baseline pretreatment blood. Treatment of the sample: 15 Gy SBRT to primary tumor, nephrectomy 4 weeks later. Sequenced here: blood, sampled from a patient whose treatment included radiotherapy and nephrectomy. These receptor sequences come from a man aged 45-65 years with renal cell carcinoma.

The chain is built from TRBV7-2 and TRBJ1-5; D is possibly TRBD1 (6 bases). The CDR3 consists of 15 residues. Germline V gene data show CDR1 as SGHTA and CDR2 as FQGNSA. V lost 5 bases and J lost 6, with 17 bases in between. CDR3 sequence (DNA): TGTGCCAGCAGCCTGACGAACGGGGGGGCTCAGCCCCAGCATTTT. Translation: CASSLTNGGAQPQHF.

The chain joins TRBV20-1 to TRBJ1-1; D not certain. The germline V and J ends were trimmed by 4 bases and 6 bases, with 6 bases remaining between them. Per the germline V gene, CDR1 is DFQATT and CDR2 is SNEGSKA (reference sequence). CDR3 length: 10 amino acids. This CDR3 is CSAIRPEAFF. In nucleotides, the CDR3 is TGCAGTGCTATACGACCTGAAGCTTTCTTT.

The gene calls are TRBV2 and TRBJ1-2, with unresolved D. Trimming took 6 bases from V and 6 from J, leaving 20 bases between them. Germline values: CDR1 SNHLY, CDR2 FYNNEI. CDR3 length: 15 amino acids. This CDR3 is CASSDSSSSTDGYTF. CDR3 bases: TGTGCCAGCAGCGATTCGAGTTCCTCAACCGATGGCTACACCTTC.

The J gene is TRBJ1-1, the V gene TRBV4-3; the match to TRBD1 covers 12 bases. CDR3 length equals 17 residues. V gave up 4 bases and J gave up 4 bases; unmatched junction bases: 10. The V gene's germline CDR1 is LGHNA and CDR2 YSLEER. The CDR3 DNA follows: TGCGCCAGCAGCCGTTCCGGGACAGGGGGCGGGGCCACTGAAGCTTTCTTT. Its protein is CASSRSGTGGGATEAFF.

The chain combines TRBV9 with TRBJ2-3; TRBD1 is a possible D gene (7 bases). This CDR3 is 14 amino acids long. V lost 2 bases and J 5 bases, leaving 12 bases between the germline ends. Per the germline V gene, CDR1 is SGDLS and CDR2 is YYNGEE. DNA for the CDR3: TGTGCCAGCAGCGTGGAGGGGGCCGGAGATACGCAGTATTTT. This translates into CASSVEGAGDTQYF. Full variable domain (remainder filled in from reference TRBV9 and TRBJ2-3): DSGVTQTPKHLITATGQRVTLRCSPRSGDLSVYWYQQSLDQGLQFLIQYYNGEERAKGNILERFSAQQFPDLHSELNLSSLELGDSALYFCASSVEGAGDTQYFGPGTRLTVL.

This clone was detected only a few times. The CDR3 nucleotides read TGCAGCGGCTCTTCCGGGGCCAACGTCCTGACTTTC. Translating it yields CSGSSGANVLTF. J is TRBJ2-6 and V is TRBV29-1; D gene uncertain. Trimming stripped 7 bases from V and 4 bases from J, with 8 bases between. CDR3 size: 12 residues. Per germline, CDR1 SQVTM and CDR2 ANQGSEA.

This chain links TRBV7-2 with TRBJ1-5, with D possibly being TRBD1 (6 bases). Deletions cut 1 base from V and 1 base from J, with 11 bases between. This CDR3 comprises 16 residues. Germline CDR1 is SGHTA and CDR2 is FQGNSA. Written as DNA, the CDR3 is TGTGCCAGCAGCTTAGTGGGGGGCAGCAGCAATCAGCCCCAGCATTTT. It codes for CASSLVGGSSNQPQHF.

The chain combines TRBV9 with TRBJ2-3, with a possible D match to TRBD2 (5 bases). This CDR3 is 13 amino acids long. V lost 2 bases to trimming and J lost 2 bases, with 6 bases between them. Germline V CDR1 and CDR2: SGDLS, YYNGEE. The CDR3 spells CASSVLATDTQYF. In DNA, the CDR3 is TGTGCCAGCAGCGTCCTAGCCACAGATACGCAGTATTTT.

This clone has only one observation. The rearrangement links TRBV29-1 to TRBJ2-7; 11 bases align to TRBD1. The CDR3 covers 13 residues. Per the germline V gene, CDR1 is SQVTM and CDR2 is ANQGSEA. With 7 bases clipped from V and 2 bases from J, the junction kept 4 bases outside the gene matches. In DNA, the CDR3 is TGCAGCGGCGGGGGACAGGGGGCCTACGAGCAGTACTTC. It translates to CSGGGQGAYEQYF.

The chain couples TRBV7-8 to TRBJ2-3, with TRBD2 matching over 7 bases. Trimming took 6 bases from V and 0 from J; bases not matched to a gene: 9. Germline CDR1 reads SGHVS; CDR2 reads FQNEAQ. This CDR3 spans 16 amino acids. The CDR3 DNA sequence: TGTGCCAGCAGTCATAGCGGGCCCCTTAGCACAGATACGCAGTATTTT. Amino acids: CASSHSGPLSTDTQYF. Looking up the rest from reference TRBV7-8 and TRBJ2-3 gives the full variable domain: GAGVSQSPRYKVAKRGQDVALRCDPISGHVSLFWYQQALGQGPEFLTYFQNEAQLDKSGLPSDRFFAERPEGSVSTLKIQRTQQEDSAVYLCASSHSGPLSTDTQYFGPGTRLTVL.

In the case of this clone: At one boundary the junction diverges from the germline segment, which might be a read error. The chain combines TRBV12-5 with TRBJ2-4, with D tentatively TRBD2 (6 bases). Germline lookup yields CDR1 LGHNT and CDR2 FRNRAP. This CDR3 comprises 13 residues. CDR3 amino acids: CASGLDLTGLIKF. The CDR3 DNA reads as TGTGCTAGTGGTTTGGACCTCACGGGACTTATAAAATTC. Full variable domain (remainder filled in from reference TRBV12-5 and TRBJ2-4): DARVTQTPRHKVTEMGQEVTMRCQPILGHNTVFWYRQTMMQGLELLAYFRNRAPLDDSGMPKDRFSAEMPDATLATLKIQPSEPRDSAVYFCASGLDLTGLIKFGAGTRLSVL.

The chain carries TRBV20-1 and TRBJ2-7, with TRBD2 identical over 9 bases. J was trimmed by 7 bases and V by 8 bases; bases with no gene match: 6. The length of the CDR3 is 11 residues. CDR1 is DFQATT, CDR2 SNEGSKA, per germline (reference sequence). The DNA of the CDR3 is TGCAGTAGCGGGAGGTACCGGGAGCAGTACTTC. Translated, it gives CSSGRYREQYF.

This clone was found a few times. The J gene is TRBJ2-7, the V gene TRBV19, with a weak D call TRBD1 (6 bases). V was clipped by 3 bases and J by 5 bases, with 14 bases between them. The CDR3 sequence is 14 residues long. Germline-derived CDR1 and CDR2 are LNHDA and SQIVND (reference sequence). CDR3 region: CASSMWSRGDEQYF. The CDR3 DNA sequence: TGTGCCAGTAGTATGTGGAGCAGGGGAGACGAGCAGTACTTC.

Note on this clone: This specimen includes other DNA sequences encoding the same CDR3. The chain joins TRBV11-2 to TRBJ2-7, with 10 bases fitting TRBD2. Germline CDR1 and CDR2: SGHAT and FQNNGV. Unmatched junction bases numbered 7, after V lost 5 bases and J lost 3 bases. The CDR3 runs 15 residues. The CDR3 protein is CASSRNSGGSYEQYF. CDR3 DNA sequence: TGTGCCAGCAGCCGAAATAGCGGGGGGAGCTACGAGCAGTACTTC.

This clone was detected once. The chain couples TRBV5-1 to TRBJ1-3; TRBD1 matches 9 bases. The CDR3 is made up of 17 amino acids. Germline trimming cut 5 bases from V and 1 base from J; bases unmatched to any gene: 10. The germline CDR1 and CDR2 sequences are SGHRS and YFSETQ. CDR3 protein: CASSWSSGTGSGNTIYF. CDR3 sequence (DNA): TGCGCCAGCAGTTGGTCCTCCGGGACAGGGTCTGGAAACACCATATATTTT.

The genes are TRBV4-3 and TRBJ2-7; D assignment may be TRBD1 or TRBD2 (5 bases each). The CDR3 is 13 amino acids. Trimming removed 3 bases from V and 6 bases from J, with 12 bases in between. Germline CDR1 is LGHNA and CDR2 is YSLEER. CDR3 region: CASSHPGTAEQYF. The CDR3 DNA reads as TGCGCCAGCAGCCATCCCGGGACCGCCGAGCAGTACTTC.

The rearrangement links TRBV6-5 to TRBJ1-2, with TRBD1 as a possible D gene (6 bases). V was clipped by 4 bases and J by 3 bases, with 9 bases between them. Germline V CDR1 and CDR2: MNHEY, SVGAGI. The CDR3 has 13 amino acids. In DNA, the CDR3 is TGTGCCAGCAGTTCAGGGGTGGACTATGGCTACACCTTC. Amino acids: CASSSGVDYGYTF.

The chain uses TRBV30 and TRBJ2-3; TRBD1 might be the D (5 bases). Trimming stripped 2 bases from V and 1 base from J, with 7 bases between. CDR3 length equals 13 residues. Per germline, CDR1 GTSNPN and CDR2 SVGIG (reference sequence). The CDR3: CAWSLGGTDTQYF. The CDR3 DNA reads TGTGCCTGGAGTTTAGGGGGCACAGATACGCAGTATTTT. The variable domain in full, completed from reference TRBV30 and TRBJ2-3, reads SQTIHQWPATLVQPVGSPLSLECTVEGTSNPNLYWYRQAAGRGLQLLFYSVGIGQISSEVPQNLSASRPQDRQFILSSKKLLLSDSGFYLCAWSLGGTDTQYFGPGTRLTVL.